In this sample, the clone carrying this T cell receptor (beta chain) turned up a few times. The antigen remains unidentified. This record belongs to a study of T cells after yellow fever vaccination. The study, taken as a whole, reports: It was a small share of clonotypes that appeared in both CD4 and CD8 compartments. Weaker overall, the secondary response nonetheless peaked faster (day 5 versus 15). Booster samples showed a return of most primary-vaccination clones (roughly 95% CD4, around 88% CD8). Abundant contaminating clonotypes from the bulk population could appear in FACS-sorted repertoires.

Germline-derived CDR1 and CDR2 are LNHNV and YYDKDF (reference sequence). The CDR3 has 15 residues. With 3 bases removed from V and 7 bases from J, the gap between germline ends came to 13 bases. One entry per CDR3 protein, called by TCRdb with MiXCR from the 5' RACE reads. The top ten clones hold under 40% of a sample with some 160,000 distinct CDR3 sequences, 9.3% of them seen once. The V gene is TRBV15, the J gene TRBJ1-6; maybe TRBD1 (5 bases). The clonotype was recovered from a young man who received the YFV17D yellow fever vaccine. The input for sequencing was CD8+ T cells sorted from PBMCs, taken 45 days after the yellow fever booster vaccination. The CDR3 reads CATSRPGKGNSPLHF. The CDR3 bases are TGTGCCACCAGCAGGCCCGGGAAGGGGAATTCACCCCTCCACTTT. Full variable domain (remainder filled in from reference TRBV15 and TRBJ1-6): DAMVIQNPRYQVTQFGKPVTLSCSQTLNHNVMYWYQQKSSQAPKLLFHYYDKDFNNEADTPDNFQSRRPNTSFCFLDIRSPGLGDTAMYLCATSRPGKGNSPLHFGNGTRLTVT.